Shown below are 21 T cell receptor beta chains from a single sample sequenced in a study of metastatic and nonmetastatic thyroid tumors. Patients were all untreated before their thyroid surgery. With MiXCR, TCRdb reprocessed the PCR reads. The sample contains 31,000 or so clones, under 30% of which appear only once. Input material: blood. Every receptor here comes from a female donor with papillary thyroid cancer or a benign thyroid nodule (not recorded which). Some clones in this sample may be carry-over from other donors' samples.

The chain combines TRBV5-4 with TRBJ2-3; 7 bases agree with TRBD2. Germline V lookup: CDR1 SGHNT, CDR2 YYREEE (reference sequence). Trimming removed 1 base from V and 8 bases from J; junction bases left unmatched: 7. CDR3 size: 14 residues. CDR3 loop: CASSLRWRELTQYF. The CDR3 coding sequence is TGTGCCAGCAGCTTGAGGTGGCGGGAGCTTACGCAGTATTTT. Full variable domain (remainder filled in from reference TRBV5-4 and TRBJ2-3): ETGVTQSPTHLIKTRGQQVTLRCSSQSGHNTVSWYQQALGQGPQFIFQYYREEENGRGNFPPRFSGLQFPNYSSELNVNALELDDSALYLCASSLRWRELTQYFGPGTRLTVL.

The V and J genes are TRBV9 and TRBJ1-1; D is unclear. CDR1 is SGDLS and CDR2 is YYNGEE in the germline V gene. The CDR3 loop spans 13 amino acids. V was pared by 4 bases and J by 8 bases, with 15 bases between. The CDR3 DNA reads as TGTGCCAGCAGCCCGGGCCGATCGATCGAAGCTTTCTTT. Translating it yields CASSPGRSIEAFF.

This chain connects TRBV11-2 to TRBJ2-3, with 8 positions matching TRBD1. The CDR3 length is 15 residues. V shed 4 bases and J 0 bases; nucleotides not matched to a gene: 3. Germline-derived CDR1 and CDR2 are SGHAT and FQNNGV. The CDR3 nucleotides are TGTGCCAGCAGCTACCGGACAGGGAGCACAGATACGCAGTATTTT. Protein: CASSYRTGSTDTQYF.

The genes are TRBV6-2 or TRBV6-3 and TRBJ1-5, with 7 positions matching TRBD1. Germline CDR1 and CDR2: MNHEY and SVGEGT. The V segment lost 5 bases and the J segment 4 bases; nucleotides outside the gene matches: 8. This CDR3 spans 15 amino acids. Here the CDR3 DNA reads TGTGCCAGCAGTGTCCATCAGGGGGAGAATCAGCCCCAGCATTTT. Protein sequence: CASSVHQGENQPQHF.

The chain joins TRBV30 to TRBJ1-4, with no clear D. CDR3 length equals 15 residues. Germline CDR1 is GTSNPN and CDR2 is SVGIG (reference sequence). Trimming took off 3 bases at V and 0 bases at J, with 11 bases between the two ends. The CDR3: CAWRSPFATNEKLFF. As DNA, the CDR3 is TGTGCCTGGAGGTCACCCTTTGCAACTAATGAAAAACTGTTTTTT.

The chain joins TRBV24-1 to TRBJ2-1; 9 bases are shared with TRBD2. In germline, CDR1 is KGHDR, CDR2 SFDVKD. The CDR3 is made up of 17 amino acids. Unmatched junction bases numbered 12, after V lost 0 bases and J lost 10 bases. The CDR3 region is CATSDLQGSSGMGEQFF. In nucleotides, the CDR3 is TGTGCCACCAGTGATTTGCAGGGGTCTAGCGGGATGGGGGAGCAGTTCTTC.

V usage is TRBV5-1 and J usage is TRBJ2-1; D gene ambiguous. CDR3 length equals 14 residues. Germline V lookup: CDR1 SGHRS, CDR2 YFSETQ. V was trimmed by 0 bases and J by 9 bases, leaving 13 bases between them. CDR3 amino acids: CASSLGGLMTEQFF. The CDR3 nucleotides read TGCGCCAGCAGCTTGGGAGGCTTAATGACTGAGCAGTTCTTC.

By sample fraction, this clone is medium-sized. The rearrangement links TRBV15 to TRBJ2-5; 9 nucleotides line up with TRBD1. The CDR3 is 14 residues long. Germline-derived CDR1 and CDR2 are LNHNV and YYDKDF (reference sequence). J gave up 5 bases and V 2 bases, and 3 bases lay outside the gene matches. The CDR3: CATSRNRGLETQYF. The DNA of the CDR3 is TGTGCCACCAGCAGAAACAGGGGGCTCGAGACCCAGTACTTC.

This rearrangement joins TRBV10-3 to TRBJ1-1, with TRBD1 matching over 7 bases. The CDR3 contains 14 residues. Germline V gene data show CDR1 as ENHRY and CDR2 as SYGVKD. Trimming took 6 bases from V and 0 from J; bases not matched to a gene: 4. CDR3 protein: CAIREGAVNTEAFF. The CDR3 region has the DNA TGTGCCATCAGAGAGGGGGCTGTGAACACTGAAGCTTTCTTT.

In this sample, this clone turned up a few times. This chain links TRBV11-2 with TRBJ1-1; D is unresolved. CDR3 length: 12 amino acids. Germline-derived CDR1 and CDR2 are SGHAT and FQNNGV. V was cut by 3 bases and J by 3 bases, with 5 bases left in between. The DNA of the CDR3 is TGTGCCAGCAGCTTGGAGTACACTGAAGCTTTCTTT. Translated, it gives CASSLEYTEAFF.

This chain joins TRBV9 and TRBJ2-7, with 10 bases fitting TRBD2. The germline gives CDR1 SGDLS, CDR2 YYNGEE. The CDR3 spans 15 residues. V shed 4 bases, J shed 3 bases, and the junction held 7 bases outside the gene matches. CDR3 in DNA: TGTGCCAGCAGCCCCCGGACTAGCGGTGTCTACGAGCAGTACTTC. Its translation is CASSPRTSGVYEQYF.

This clone was seen just once. The rearrangement uses TRBV24-1 and TRBJ2-2, with D possibly matching TRBD1 (6 bases). CDR1 and CDR2 (germline): KGHDR, SFDVKD. Trimming shortened V by 7 bases and J by 2 bases, and 19 bases separated the two germline ends. The length of the CDR3 is 17 residues. The CDR3 region is CATSLNSGTINTGELFF. CDR3 coding DNA: TGTGCCACCAGCCTGAACTCCGGGACAATAAACACCGGGGAGCTGTTTTTT.

The chain has TRBV11-2 and TRBJ2-1; 9 nucleotides line up with TRBD2. Germline CDR1 is SGHAT and CDR2 is FQNNGV. This CDR3 has 16 residues. V shed 5 bases and J 5 bases; nucleotides not matched to a gene: 10. The CDR3 sequence: CASSAAGTSIHNEQFF. The CDR3 DNA reads as TGTGCCAGCAGCGCGGCCGGGACTAGCATTCACAATGAGCAGTTCTTC.

This clone is judged medium-sized. DNA for the CDR3: TGTGCCAGCAGTTCCAGGACCTACGGCTACACCTTC. Encoded protein: CASSSRTYGYTF. The chain recombines TRBV28 with TRBJ1-2; D is uncertain. Germline V gene data show CDR1 as MDHEN and CDR2 as SYDVKM. This CDR3 comprises 12 residues. V was pared by 4 bases and J by 8 bases, with 11 bases between.

This rearrangement joins TRBV2 to TRBJ2-1, with 9 bases matching TRBD2. The CDR3 contains 18 residues. With 4 bases clipped from V and 0 bases from J, the junction kept 10 bases outside the gene matches. Germline CDR1 reads SNHLY; CDR2 reads FYNNEI. The CDR3 DNA is TGTGCCAGCAGTGCCAACCCTGAGCGGGGGGACTCCTACAATGAGCAGTTCTTC. Translation: CASSANPERGDSYNEQFF.

The table lists this clone with a few counts. V gene TRBV6-1 combines with J gene TRBJ2-2; TRBD2 matches at 10 bases. In germline, CDR1 is MNHNS, CDR2 SASEGT. This CDR3 is 17 amino acids long. Trimming cost V 4 bases and J 4 bases; bases outside gene matches: 9. For the CDR3, the DNA is TGTGCCAGCAGTGGAGCGGGGGGGCCTGAAATCACCGGGGAGCTGTTTTTT. Amino acid sequence: CASSGAGGPEITGELFF.

In this sample, this clone turned up a few times. V is TRBV19 and J is TRBJ1-5; unclear D gene. Per the germline V gene, CDR1 is LNHDA and CDR2 is SQIVND (reference sequence). Trimming shortened V by 6 bases and J by 7 bases, and 13 bases separated the two germline ends. The CDR3 has 13 amino acids. The CDR3 nucleotides are TGTGCCAGTAGCCCAGGTGGAGGGCAGCCCCAGCATTTT. Amino acid sequence: CASSPGGGQPQHF.

This clone appeared many times. The rearrangement joins TRBV3-1 to TRBJ2-1; TRBD2 matches 11 bases. Per the germline V gene, CDR1 is LGHDT and CDR2 is YNNKEL (reference sequence). After removal of 2 bases from V and 3 bases from J, the junction contained 0 bases not matched to a gene. This CDR3 has 15 amino acids. The CDR3 loop reads CASSQLAGGYNEQFF. CDR3 sequence (DNA): TGTGCCAGCAGCCAACTAGCGGGAGGCTACAATGAGCAGTTCTTC.

This clone was detected a few times. The chain has TRBV28 and TRBJ1-4, with D maybe TRBD1 (5 bases). Per germline, CDR1 MDHEN and CDR2 SYDVKM. V was shortened by 3 bases and J by 5 bases, with 13 bases between the two germline ends. This CDR3 contains 15 residues. The CDR3 DNA follows: TGTGCCAGCAGTTTCTGGTCAGGGTCCAATGAAAAACTGTTTTTT. Its protein product is CASSFWSGSNEKLFF.

This chain connects TRBV6-4 to TRBJ2-3; D gene unclear. Germline lookup yields CDR1 MRHNA and CDR2 SNTAGT. This CDR3 spans 15 amino acids. Trimming took 10 bases from V and 4 from J, leaving 21 bases between them. In DNA form, the CDR3 reads TGTGCCACCAGCTCTATGGAACGTGATTCAGATACGCAGTATTTT. The encoded protein is CATSSMERDSDTQYF.

This clone showed up many times. The chain employs TRBV6-1 and TRBJ1-6; D not resolved. The CDR3 has 11 amino acids. V lost 9 bases and J lost 9, with 9 bases in between. Looked up from germline, CDR1 is MNHNS and CDR2 is SASEGT. This CDR3 reads CASLEGSPLHF. CDR3 bases: TGTGCCAGTCTGGAAGGTTCACCCCTCCACTTT.